This TCR beta chain comes out of a study of blood T cell repertoires in COVID-19. In the study overall: There were acute and convalescent COVID-19 samples, and they came from the United States, Italy and Spain. The cDNA or gDNA used as material had been derived from T cells, B-cell-depleted T cells, or PBMCs.

This CDR3 has 14 residues. Germline loops: CDR1 SGHRS, CDR2 YFSETQ. J gave up 5 bases and V 0 bases, and 4 bases lay outside the gene matches. In the authors' workflow: Nucleated cell number was recorded as an estimate derived from reference gene primer amplification. Libraries were prepared by immunoSEQ multiplex PCR; TCRdb keeps only in-frame clonotypes and omits some of them. The DNA was the basis for D and trimming; V, J and clone size are from that table. Here the sample spans approximately 82,000 clones, around 81% being singletons. This chain uses TRBV5-1 with TRBJ2-5; 7 bases map to TRBD2. Sequences were obtained from peripheral blood. The receptor was isolated from a woman between 65 and 79 years old with active or convalescent COVID-19. DNA of the CDR3: TGCGCCAGCAGCTTGGGACTAGCCAGCGAGACCCAGTACTTC. Protein product: CASSLGLASETQYF.